The 9 T cell receptor beta chains presented below share a single source sample, sequenced in a study of CD8+CD57+ T cells in acquired aplastic anemia. Genomic DNA served as template for TCR beta VDJ and CDR3 profiling. TCRdb reprocessed the reads via MiXCR and lists one record per CDR3 protein. The sample gives around 120,000 distinct CDR3 sequences, about 43% of which show up once; 2% to 3% is in the top ten. Sequencing was done on patients that had shown CD8+CD57+ cell expansion by flow cytometry. Specimen: sorted CD4+, CD8+, or CD8+CD57+ T cells (not recorded which) from PBMCs. Receptor source: a human donor with aplastic anemia.

This clonotype is categorized as medium-sized (0.01 to 0.1%). The V and J genes are TRBV15 and TRBJ1-6; 11 bases match TRBD1. This CDR3 spans 15 amino acids. V shed 0 bases and J 8 bases; nucleotides not matched to a gene: 0. Germline assignment: CDR1 LNHNV and CDR2 YYDKDF (reference sequence). The CDR3 spells CATSREGQGDSPLHF. The CDR3, as DNA: TGTGCCACCAGCAGAGAGGGACAGGGGGATTCACCCCTCCACTTT.

This clonotype has at least ten counts. The chain joins TRBV12-3 or TRBV12-4 to TRBJ1-2; TRBD1 agrees at 8 bases. The length of the CDR3 is 15 residues. The V and J ends lost 4 bases and 7 bases, in that order; junction bases with no gene match: 11. CDR3 DNA: TGTGCCAGCAGTTCGAAAGTCAGGGGGCGCGGTGGCTACACCTTC. Translated, it gives CASSSKVRGRGGYTF.

This clonotype was recorded once. The chain links TRBV5-1 to TRBJ1-2; possibly TRBD1 for D (5 bases). Deletions cut 6 bases from V and 5 bases from J, with 26 bases between. Germline lookup yields CDR1 SGHRS and CDR2 YFSETQ. This CDR3 comprises 17 residues. The CDR3 reads CASTLAGGITDTYGYTF. The CDR3 nucleotides are TGCGCCAGCACCTTAGCGGGGGGGATCACAGATACTTATGGCTACACCTTC.

This clonotype was picked up many times. This rearrangement joins TRBV5-4 to TRBJ1-6; TRBD1 might be the D (5 bases). The V end was cut by 3 bases, the J end by 0 bases, with 13 bases between. Per the germline V gene, CDR1 is SGHNT and CDR2 is YYREEE (reference sequence). The CDR3 runs 17 residues. The CDR3 sequence: CASSSGTESSYNSPLHF. Written as DNA, the CDR3 is TGTGCCAGCAGCTCCGGGACTGAGAGCTCCTATAATTCACCCCTCCACTTT.

A note on this clonotype: The limits of the CDR3 on the DNA are not certain, so only TCRdb's listed CDR3 is given. The rearrangement links TRBV30 to TRBJ1-2; the table's D call of TRBD1 was not tested on the DNA. The CDR3 has 11 residues if both end residues are counted. From germline, CDR1 is GTSNPN and CDR2 SVGIG (reference sequence). CDR3 loop: CAWGAGTGYAF.

This clonotype was recorded at least ten times. The rearrangement joins TRBV5-1 to TRBJ2-6; TRBD1 is a possible D gene (6 bases). The germline V and J ends were trimmed by 4 bases and 0 bases, with 11 bases remaining between them. This CDR3 is 16 amino acids long. Germline CDR1 and CDR2: SGHRS and YFSETQ. DNA for the CDR3: TGCGCCAGCAGCCCAGGACAGCACTCTGGGGCCAACGTCCTGACTTTC. It codes for CASSPGQHSGANVLTF.

A remark on this clonotype: One end of the junction is discordant with germline, which a read error may explain. The chain combines TRBV12-3 or TRBV12-4 with TRBJ1-6; possibly TRBD1 for D (5 bases). This CDR3 has 12 residues. As DNA, the CDR3 is TGTGCCAGCGAGACAGCCAATTCACCCCTTCACTTT. It is translated as CASETANSPLHF.

As regards this clonotype: The junction does not match germline at one end; this may be a read error. The chain carries TRBV25-1 and TRBJ1-1; no clear D gene. CDR3 size: 16 residues. Germline values: CDR1 MGHDK, CDR2 SYGVNS. The CDR3: CASSEATTAMNTEAFF. In DNA, the CDR3 is TGTGCCAGCAGTGAGGCCACCACAGCGATGAACACCGAAGCTTTCTTT.

CDR3 protein: CATSRGQGEQYF. The DNA of the CDR3 is TGTGCCACCAGCAGGGGCCAGGGCGAGCAGTACTTC. The chain joins TRBV15 to TRBJ2-7, with D perhaps matching TRBD1 (5 bases). The CDR3 contains 12 residues. V dropped 3 bases and J dropped 6 bases, with 9 bases sitting between them. CDR1 is LNHNV and CDR2 is YYDKDF in the germline V gene (reference sequence).